This T cell receptor (beta chain) emerged from a study of T cell responses to AZD1222 COVID-19 vaccine. Findings and caveats of the study: After the peak T cell response, and only then, were repertoires sampled. Clonal diversity may have been underestimated in mostly white British donors.

In the case of this clone: Its cognate antigen is unknown.

The CDR3 sequence is 14 residues long. Per germline, CDR1 SGDLS and CDR2 YYNGEE. The J segment lost 6 bases and the V segment lost 3 bases, leaving 7 bases of the junction unmatched. Sequenced by immunoSEQ multiplex PCR; TCRdb stores in-frame clones only, minus some. This table has about 150,000 clones, roughly 90% appearing once. The gene calls are TRBV9 and TRBJ1-2; 8 bases align to TRBD1. The sequenced sample was peripheral blood, obtained 28 days after the second AZD1222 dose. This sequence was found in an adult who received the AZD1222 COVID-19 vaccine. DNA of the CDR3: TGTGCCAGCAGCGAAACCGGGACAGGCCATGGCTACACCTTC. It codes for CASSETGTGHGYTF.